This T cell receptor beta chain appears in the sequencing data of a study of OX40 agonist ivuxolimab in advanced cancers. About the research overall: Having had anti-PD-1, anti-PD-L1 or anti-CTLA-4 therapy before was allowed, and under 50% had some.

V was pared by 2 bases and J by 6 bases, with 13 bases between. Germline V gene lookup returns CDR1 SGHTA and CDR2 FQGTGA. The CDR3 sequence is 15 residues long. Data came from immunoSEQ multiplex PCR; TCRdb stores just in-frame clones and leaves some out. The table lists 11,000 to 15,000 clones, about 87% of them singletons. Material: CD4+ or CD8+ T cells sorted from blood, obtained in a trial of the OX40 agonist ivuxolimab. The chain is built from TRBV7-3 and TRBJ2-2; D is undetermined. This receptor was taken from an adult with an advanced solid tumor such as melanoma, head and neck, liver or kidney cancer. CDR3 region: CASSLSGPSAGELFF. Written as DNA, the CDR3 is TGTGCCAGCAGCTTATCGGGCCCCTCGGCCGGGGAGCTGTTTTTT. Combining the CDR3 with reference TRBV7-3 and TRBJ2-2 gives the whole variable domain GAGVSQTPSNKVTEKGKYVELRCDPISGHTALYWYRQSLGQGPEFLIYFQGTGAADDSGLPNDRFFAVRPEGSVSTLKIQRTERGDSAVYLCASSLSGPSAGELFFGEGSRLTVL.